This paragraph covers one TCR beta chain sequence. Its cognate antigen has yet to be identified. The sample holds no much larger clone one base away, and base qualities are not on file. This specimen comes from a study of shared clonotypes between healthy human individuals (dated by TCRdb to 2020 to 2021). Describing the broader study: The cohort included a few men and two women between 18 and 49 years of age. Per donor, three plates each were used for CD4 naive and CD4 memory, two for CD8 naive, and one for CD8 memory. Libraries were prepared and TCR repertoires were sequenced by different laboratories using diverse techniques, in order to increase sequencing depth and limit assay-specific biases. Between about 0.85 and 8.9 billion PBMCs per donor were obtained by leukapheresis. To estimate repertoire size and how much clonotype sharing occurs between individuals, the study deeply sequenced the blood TCR repertoires of five healthy adults. What the work shows at the level of the full study, not this receptor alone: Compared with non-shared clonotypes, clonotypes shared by all four sorted-subset donors had higher generation probabilities. Only blood was sampled, and tissue TCR repertoires likely differ from those in blood. Because the study included a small number of donors, the genetic and exposure-history diversity represented was limited. Based on pairwise subsampling, the degree of clonotype sharing among donors was expected to be affected by sequencing depth. Larger estimated clonotype richness was generally found for naive subsets than for memory subsets. Even with the large sequencing depth, rarefaction of the sorted-subset datasets indicated that sequencing was incomplete. Across a handful of donors, 5% to 6% of naive CD4, around 3.3% of naive CD8, about 2% of memory CD4, and under 0.45% of memory CD8 clonotypes were shared.

The CDR3 contains 15 residues, cysteine and phenylalanine counted. The CDR3 DNA has 45 bases and is translated from base 1. The CDR1 and CDR2 encoded by the germline V gene are SGHDT and YYEEEE. Trimming takes 2 bases off V and 4 bases off J; junction bases not matched to a gene: 8. The donors were healthy, HIV-negative adults with no recently reported acute infections or vaccinations. Every donor was a Caucasian adult living in Nashville, Tennessee, USA. CD4+ T cells were enriched by magnetic negative selection; naive cells were then positively selected on CD45RA, and the negative fraction formed the memory subset. Blood was collected by leukapheresis, and PBMCs were isolated by Ficoll-Histopaque density gradient centrifugation and then cryopreserved in liquid nitrogen vapor phase. Analytical flow cytometry was used to check the purity and quantity of each magnetically sorted T cell population. Genomic DNA was isolated from every sorted fraction and measured by UV absorbance on a Nanodrop 2000c.

TCR CDR3 regions were amplified from genomic DNA by multiplex PCR using the deep immunoSEQ assay. Extracted genomic DNA from each cell subset was distributed evenly across all wells of several immunoSEQ 96-well plates, and each plate was treated as a replicate. For sorted subsets, approximately 210 ng genomic DNA, equal to tens of thousands of T cell genomes, was loaded into each replicate PCR. Purified libraries were quantified with a Qubit 3.0 fluorometer, sized on a Bioanalyzer 2100, and re-quantified with the KAPA Library Quantification kit. Each immunoSEQ 96-well plate was sequenced on its own single-read 150-cycle Illumina NextSeq 550 flow cell. As for the original processing: Because the immunoSEQ output included only junctional sequences and no quality scores, the filtering could not be the same as the filtering used for full-length reads. To assign V/J genes and CDR3, sequences were annotated using PyIR, a Python wrapper for IgBLAST v1.9, with IMGT germline references. Reads were removed for weak V/J assignments (E-value above 1e-6), missing CDR3, stop codons, out-of-frame junctions, or ambiguous translated residues. V3J clonotypes were defined as sequences sharing an identical inferred V gene, J gene, and CDR3 amino acid sequence. Percentage overlap between repertoires was computed as shared unique clonotypes divided by the size of the smaller repertoire. Three approaches were used to assess repertoire richness: RTK rarefaction, the Chao1 estimator, and Recon v2.1 estimates of unobserved clonotypes. For all TCRbeta clonotypes obtained by the gDNA method from a few donors, generation probabilities were computed with OLGA. TCRdb carries this immuneACCESS record with in-frame sequences only. Its versions omit some clonotypes, under half of them owing to an unresolved V gene in the studies checked, with the rest unexplained. The V and J calls and clone size are taken from that table; D and trimming were inferred from the DNA. The sample records 1,400,000 or so clones, around 98.5% of which are singletons. Under 0.45% of the sample goes to the ten largest clones.

The TCR originated in a man aged 25 to 45 in good health. The chain is made from TRBV5-6 and TRBJ1-2, and 7 junction bases match TRBD1. The source material was naive CD4+ T cells sorted from blood. Sample cell subset or site, as interpreted from the label and publication: CD45RA+ positively selected. The CDR3 region has the sequence CASSFVEGGSYGYTF. In nucleotide form, the sequence is TGTGCCAGCAGCTTCGTGGAAGGGGGCTCCTATGGCTACACCTTC.